This TCR beta chain was recorded in a study of CD8 T cells in ankylosing spondylitis. General study results and limits: In ankylosing spondylitis patients, matched synovial fluid reportedly showed significant enrichment of disease-linked clones. Relatively rare in peripheral blood, disease-linked clones were also CD8+. In ankylosing spondylitis blood, a motif of seven to nine highly homologous TCR beta variants appeared characteristic.

TCRdb reprocessed the 5' RACE reads with MiXCR, giving one entry per CDR3 protein. The repertoire consists of 350,000 to 400,000 distinct CDR3 sequences, with approximately 22% occurring once and the leading ten covering less than 15%. Germline lookup yields CDR1 SGHAT and CDR2 FQNNGV. The V end lost 3 bases, the J end lost 5 bases, and 10 bases lay between the germline ends. The length of the CDR3 is 13 residues. Comment on this clonotype: Its antigen is unknown.

The sequence came from a male donor with ankylosing spondylitis or in good health (not recorded which). This chain joins TRBV11-2 and TRBJ2-5; D gene ambiguous. Sample: blood, either unsorted or a sorted T cell fraction (not recorded which). The CDR3 DNA reads TGTGCCAGCAGCTTTTGGGATGGGGAGACCCAGTACTTC. It translates to CASSFWDGETQYF.